The present entry profiles one T cell receptor beta chain with its context. The data derive from a study of T cells of healthy individuals. TCRdb fed the 5' RACE reads into MiXCR, producing one record per CDR3 protein. The sample has 50,000 to 55,000 distinct CDR3 sequences; around 15% are singletons. This CDR3 region has 15 residues. CDR1 and CDR2 from the germline V gene are SGDLS and YYNGEE. V lost 2 bases to trimming and J lost 5 bases, with 16 bases between them. V usage is TRBV9 and J usage is TRBJ2-5, with a possible D match to TRBD2 (6 bases). This TCR derives from a human donor in good health. This CDR3 is CASSVSGGEVETQYF. Here the CDR3 DNA reads TGTGCCAGCAGCGTTTCCGGAGGGGAGGTGGAGACCCAGTACTTC. Full variable domain (outside the CDR3, taken from reference TRBV9 and TRBJ2-5): DSGVTQTPKHLITATGQRVTLRCSPRSGDLSVYWYQQSLDQGLQFLIQYYNGEERAKGNILERFSAQQFPDLHSELNLSSLELGDSALYFCASSVSGGEVETQYFGPGTRLLVL.